This passage covers 8 T cell receptor beta chains from one sample sequenced in a study of T-cell memory formation after mild COVID-19. MiXCR was run by TCRdb on the 5' RACE reads, yielding one entry per CDR3 protein. The table records roughly 600,000 distinct CDR3 sequences, around 17% of them present only once. Sequencing input: PBMCs or a T cell subset sorted from them (not recorded which). The source is an adult woman who had mild COVID-19 (a few samples of this study predate the infection). Cell type and time point are not known.

This clonotype was seen only once. The chain carries TRBV5-6 and TRBJ2-7; 7 bases agree with TRBD2. Looked up from germline, CDR1 is SGHDT and CDR2 is YYEEEE. There are 15 residues in the CDR3. Trimming cost V 3 bases and J 1 base; bases outside gene matches: 7. CDR3 residues: CASSWTAGESYEQYF. As DNA, the CDR3 is TGTGCCAGCAGCTGGACGGCGGGAGAATCCTACGAGCAGTACTTC.

The sample holds a few counts of this clonotype. The chain links TRBV20-1 to TRBJ2-5, with 13 bases matching TRBD2. This CDR3 has 18 amino acids. V dropped 6 bases and J dropped 4; count of bases not matched to a gene: 17. Per the germline V gene, CDR1 is DFQATT and CDR2 is SNEGSKA (reference sequence). Here the CDR3 DNA reads TGCAGTGCCACCAAGACTAGCGGGAGGATCGGCTCTCGAGAGACCCAGTACTTC. This codes for CSATKTSGRIGSRETQYF.

V usage is TRBV30 and J usage is TRBJ1-1, with 7 bases identical to TRBD1. Germline CDR1 is GTSNPN and CDR2 is SVGIG (reference sequence). Unmatched junction bases numbered 7, after V lost 5 bases and J lost 1 base. This CDR3 contains 14 residues. CDR3 sequence (DNA): TGTGCCTGGTCCTCGACAGGGAGGAACACTGAAGCTTTCTTT. This translates into CAWSSTGRNTEAFF.

The chain recombines TRBV6-2 or TRBV6-3 with TRBJ2-1; D might be TRBD2 (5 bases). V was pared by 8 bases and J by 0 bases, with 14 bases between. The CDR3 runs to 15 residues. The germline V gene has CDR1 MNHEY and CDR2 SVGEGT. The CDR3: CASVSAGSSYNEQFF. The CDR3 DNA reads TGTGCCAGCGTAAGCGCGGGTAGCTCCTACAATGAGCAGTTCTTC.

The chain has TRBV3-1 and TRBJ2-5; 9 nucleotides line up with TRBD2. After removal of 4 bases from V and 5 bases from J, the junction contained 8 bases not matched to a gene. Looked up from germline, CDR1 is LGHDT and CDR2 is YNNKEL (reference sequence). This CDR3 has 15 amino acids. CDR3 in DNA: TGTGCCAGCAGCCCGTATGGGACTAGCCCGGAGACCCAGTACTTC. Residues: CASSPYGTSPETQYF.

In its sample, this clonotype was seen a few times. The gene calls are TRBV7-9 and TRBJ2-7; unclear D gene. From germline, CDR1 is SEHNR and CDR2 FQNEAQ (reference sequence). The CDR3 sequence is 12 residues long. V was shortened by 6 bases and J by 1 base, with 7 bases between the two germline ends. CDR3 amino acids: CASSFESYEQYF. CDR3 bases: TGTGCCAGCAGTTTCGAGTCCTACGAGCAGTACTTC.

The V and J genes are TRBV15 and TRBJ2-1, with D hard to call. Deletions cut 3 bases from V and 10 bases from J, with 16 bases between. Germline V CDR1 and CDR2: LNHNV, YYDKDF (reference sequence). The CDR3 is made up of 14 amino acids. The DNA for the CDR3 is TGTGCCACCAGCAGCGGATCCGCTTCCGGGGAGCAGTTCTTC. Encoded protein: CATSSGSASGEQFF.

This clonotype was observed a few times. The chain joins TRBV20-1 to TRBJ1-3; tentative D call: TRBD1 (5 bases). Trimming removed 6 bases from V and 6 bases from J, with 24 bases in between. Germline V gene sequence: CDR1 DFQATT, CDR2 SNEGSKA (reference sequence). This CDR3 has 16 amino acids. The CDR3 nucleotides are TGCAGTGCACGCGACAGTCTGGGACCGTGGAAAAACACCATATATTTT. This encodes CSARDSLGPWKNTIYF.